The entry below gives a single T cell receptor beta chain sequence along with its context. The data are from a study of CD8 T cells in Susac syndrome. At the level of the study: Among the Susac syndrome patients who underwent sequencing, roughly six had clinically active disease, while fewer than ten of them were in remission. Each patient with Susac syndrome, at the time of blood draw, was therapy-naive, on corticosteroids, or on intravenous immunoglobulin alone.

V dropped 7 bases and J dropped 6 bases, with 17 bases sitting between them. Germline lookup yields CDR1 SQVTM and CDR2 ANQGSEA. The CDR3 runs to 13 residues. When the RNA was reverse transcribed, random hexamers were used with an input of about 0.5 to 1 ug. TCRdb ran MiXCR on the immunoSEQ multiplex PCR reads and lists one entry per CDR3 protein. The sample shows about 120,000 distinct CDR3 sequences, nearly 96% of them seen only once. The rearrangement links TRBV29-1 to TRBJ2-3; possibly TRBD1 for D (6 bases). Sequencing used CD4+ T cells from PBMCs. This clonotype originated in a human donor with Susac syndrome. DNA for the CDR3: TGCAGCGCCGGCCGGGACACGGCGGATACGCAGTATTTT. Encoded protein: CSAGRDTADTQYF.